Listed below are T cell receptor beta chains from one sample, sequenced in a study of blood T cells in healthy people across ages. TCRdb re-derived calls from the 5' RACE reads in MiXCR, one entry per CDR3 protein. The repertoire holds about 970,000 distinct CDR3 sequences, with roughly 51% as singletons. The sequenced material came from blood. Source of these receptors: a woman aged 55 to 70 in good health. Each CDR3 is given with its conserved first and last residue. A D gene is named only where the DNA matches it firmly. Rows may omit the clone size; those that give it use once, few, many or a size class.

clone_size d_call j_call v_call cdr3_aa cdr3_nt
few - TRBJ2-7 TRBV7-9 CASSPSYSSYEQYF TGTGCCAGCAGCCCCTCGTACAGCTCCTACGAGCAGTACTTC
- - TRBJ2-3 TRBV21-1 CASSKDRPDTQYF TGTGCCAGCAGCAAGGACAGGCCAGATACGCAGTATTTT
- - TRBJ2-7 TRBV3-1 CASSQADRMDEQYF TGTGCCAGCAGCCAAGCAGATAGAATGGACGAGCAGTACTTC
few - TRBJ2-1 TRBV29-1 CSVGSASSYNEQFF TGCAGCGTGGGCTCGGCCAGCTCCTACAATGAGCAGTTCTTC
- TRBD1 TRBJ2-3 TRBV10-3 CAISGQGPIIDTQYF TGTGCCATCAGCGGACAGGGCCCTATCATAGATACGCAGTATTTT
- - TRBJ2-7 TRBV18 CASSPLGEYEQYF TGTGCCAGCTCACCATTGGGGGAATACGAGCAGTACTTC
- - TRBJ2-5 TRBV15 CATRMPMFQETQYF TGTGCCACCAGGATGCCAATGTTCCAAGAGACCCAGTACTTC
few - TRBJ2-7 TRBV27 CASSLRLPTEQYF TGTGCCAGCAGTTTAAGACTTCCGACAGAGCAGTACTTC
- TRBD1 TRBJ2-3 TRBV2 CASTLRQGASTDTQYF TGTGCCAGCACCCTCCGACAGGGAGCCTCCACAGATACGCAGTATTTT
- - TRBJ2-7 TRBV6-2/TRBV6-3 CASREIGRRDEQYF TGTGCCAGCAGGGAAATCGGACGCCGGGACGAGCAGTACTTC
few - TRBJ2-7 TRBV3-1 CASSQDFMDEQYF TGTGCCAGCAGCCAAGATTTCATGGACGAGCAGTACTTC
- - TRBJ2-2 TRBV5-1 CASSPQTDTGELFF TGCGCCAGCAGCCCCCAGACGGACACCGGGGAGCTGTTTTTT
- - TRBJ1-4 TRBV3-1 CASSSRSEKLFF TGTGCCAGCAGCTCGAGATCCGAAAAACTGTTTTTT
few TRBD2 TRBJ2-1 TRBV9 CASSAGLAGIYEQFF TGTGCCAGCAGCGCGGGACTAGCGGGAATCTATGAGCAGTTCTTC
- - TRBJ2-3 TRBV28 CASYPQGRGTDTQYF TGTGCCAGCTACCCCCAGGGTCGGGGCACAGATACGCAGTATTTT
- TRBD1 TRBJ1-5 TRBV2 CASTMDRAAGNQPQHF TGTGCCAGCACTATGGACAGGGCTGCAGGCAATCAGCCCCAGCATTTT
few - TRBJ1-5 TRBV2 CASKLQGHQPQHF TGTGCCAGCAAGTTACAGGGTCATCAGCCCCAGCATTTT
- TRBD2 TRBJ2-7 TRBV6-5 CASSYTSEGRAHEQYF TGTGCCAGCAGTTACACGAGCGAGGGGAGGGCCCACGAGCAGTACTTC
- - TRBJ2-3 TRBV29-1 CSVELAEPDTQYF TGCAGCGTTGAACTAGCAGAGCCAGATACGCAGTATTTT
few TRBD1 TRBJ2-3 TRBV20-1 CSAQDRGHSTDTQYF TGCAGTGCTCAGGACAGGGGGCATTCAACAGATACGCAGTATTTT
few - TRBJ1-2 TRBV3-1 CASSQVLGYGYTF TGTGCCAGCAGCCAAGTGCTAGGCTATGGCTACACCTTC
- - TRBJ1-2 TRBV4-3 CASSQALVLGRVGYTF TGCGCCAGCAGCCAAGCCCTGGTTTTAGGAAGGGTTGGCTACACCTTC
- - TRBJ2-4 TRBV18 CASSGTSRNIQYF TGTGCCAGCTCTGGGACTTCACGGAACATTCAGTACTTC
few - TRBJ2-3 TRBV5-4 CATSSLDTQYF TGTGCCACCTCATCCCTAGATACGCAGTATTTT
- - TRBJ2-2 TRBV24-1 CATSDSDSLHTGELFF TGTGCCACCAGTGATTCCGATAGCCTCCACACCGGGGAGCTGTTTTTT
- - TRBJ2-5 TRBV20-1 CSARRSPTQETQYF TGCAGTGCTAGAAGAAGCCCAACACAAGAGACCCAGTACTTC
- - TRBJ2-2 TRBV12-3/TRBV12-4 CASSLVPVFRLFF TGTGCCAGCAGTCTAGTTCCGGTCTTTCGGCTGTTTTTT
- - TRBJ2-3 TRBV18 CASSPESPDTQYF TGTGCCAGCTCACCAGAGTCCCCAGATACGCAGTATTTT
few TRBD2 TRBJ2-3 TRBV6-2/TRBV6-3 CASSSSGLAGRTDTQYF TGTGCCAGCAGCTCCAGCGGACTAGCGGGACGAACAGATACGCAGTATTTT
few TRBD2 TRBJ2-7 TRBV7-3 CASSLRGSSGSYEQYF TGTGCCAGCAGCTTAAGAGGGTCTAGCGGGAGTTACGAGCAGTACTTC